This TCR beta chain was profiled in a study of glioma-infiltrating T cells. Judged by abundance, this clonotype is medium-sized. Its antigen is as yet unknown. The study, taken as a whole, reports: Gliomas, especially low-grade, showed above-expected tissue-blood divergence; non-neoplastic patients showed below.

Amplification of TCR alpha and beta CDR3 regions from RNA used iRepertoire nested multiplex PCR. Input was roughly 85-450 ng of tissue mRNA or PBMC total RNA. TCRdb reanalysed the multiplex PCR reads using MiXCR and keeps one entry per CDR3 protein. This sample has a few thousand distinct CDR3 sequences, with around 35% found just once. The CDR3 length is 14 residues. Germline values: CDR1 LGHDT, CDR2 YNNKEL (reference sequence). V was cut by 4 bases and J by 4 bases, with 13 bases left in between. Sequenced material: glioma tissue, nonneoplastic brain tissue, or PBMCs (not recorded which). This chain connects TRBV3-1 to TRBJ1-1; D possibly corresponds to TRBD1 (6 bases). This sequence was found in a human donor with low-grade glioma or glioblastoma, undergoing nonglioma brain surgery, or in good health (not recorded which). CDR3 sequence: CASSPQGSGTEAFF. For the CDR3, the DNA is TGTGCCAGCAGCCCCCAGGGGTCGGGCACTGAAGCTTTCTTT.